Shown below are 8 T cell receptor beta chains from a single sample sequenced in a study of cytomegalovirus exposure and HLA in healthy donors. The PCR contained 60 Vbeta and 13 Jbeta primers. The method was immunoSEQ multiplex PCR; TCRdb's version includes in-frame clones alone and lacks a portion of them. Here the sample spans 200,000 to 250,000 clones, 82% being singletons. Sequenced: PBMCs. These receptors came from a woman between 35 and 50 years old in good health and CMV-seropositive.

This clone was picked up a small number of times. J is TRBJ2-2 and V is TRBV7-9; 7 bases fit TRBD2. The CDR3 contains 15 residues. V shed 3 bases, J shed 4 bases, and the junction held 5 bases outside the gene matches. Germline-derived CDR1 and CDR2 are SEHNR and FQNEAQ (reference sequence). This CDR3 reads CASSFKVAGTGELFF. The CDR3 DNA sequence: TGTGCCAGCAGCTTCAAGGTAGCGGGCACCGGGGAGCTGTTTTTT.

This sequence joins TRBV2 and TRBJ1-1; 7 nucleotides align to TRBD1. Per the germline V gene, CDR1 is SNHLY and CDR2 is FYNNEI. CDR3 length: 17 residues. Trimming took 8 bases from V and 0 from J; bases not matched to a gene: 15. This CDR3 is CASLGQPLETMNTEAFF. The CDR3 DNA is TGTGCCAGCTTGGGACAGCCCCTGGAAACCATGAACACTGAAGCTTTCTTT.

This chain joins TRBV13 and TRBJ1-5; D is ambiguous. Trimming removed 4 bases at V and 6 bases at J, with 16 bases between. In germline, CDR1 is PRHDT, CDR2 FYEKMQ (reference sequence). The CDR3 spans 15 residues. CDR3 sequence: CASSSGLRSGQPQHF. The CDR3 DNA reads TGTGCCAGCAGCTCCGGATTGAGAAGCGGTCAGCCCCAGCATTTT.

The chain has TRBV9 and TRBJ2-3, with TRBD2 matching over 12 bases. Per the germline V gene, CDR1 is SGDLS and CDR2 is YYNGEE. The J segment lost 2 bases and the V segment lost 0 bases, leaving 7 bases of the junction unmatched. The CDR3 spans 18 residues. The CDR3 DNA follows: TGTGCCAGCAGCGTAGAGGGTAGGACTAGCGGGACCACAGATACGCAGTATTTT. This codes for CASSVEGRTSGTTDTQYF.

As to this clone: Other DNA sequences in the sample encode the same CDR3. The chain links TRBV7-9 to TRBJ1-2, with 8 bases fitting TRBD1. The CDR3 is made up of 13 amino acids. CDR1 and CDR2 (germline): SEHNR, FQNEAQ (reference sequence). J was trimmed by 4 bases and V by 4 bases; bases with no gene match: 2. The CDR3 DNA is TGTGCCAGCAGCTCTGGACAGGGCTATGGCTACACCTTC. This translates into CASSSGQGYGYTF. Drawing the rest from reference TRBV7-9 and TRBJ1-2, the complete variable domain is DTGVSQNPRHKITKRGQNVTFRCDPISEHNRLYWYRQTLGQGPEFLTYFQNEAQLEKSRLLSDRFSAERPKGSFSTLEIQRTEQGDSAMYLCASSSGQGYGYTFGSGTRLTVV.

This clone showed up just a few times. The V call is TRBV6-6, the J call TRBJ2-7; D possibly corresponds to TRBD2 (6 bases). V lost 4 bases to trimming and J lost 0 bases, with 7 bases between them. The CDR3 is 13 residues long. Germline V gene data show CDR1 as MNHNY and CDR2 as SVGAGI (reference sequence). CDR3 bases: TGTGCCAGCAGTTTGGGGGGCTCCTACGAGCAGTACTTC. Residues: CASSLGGSYEQYF.

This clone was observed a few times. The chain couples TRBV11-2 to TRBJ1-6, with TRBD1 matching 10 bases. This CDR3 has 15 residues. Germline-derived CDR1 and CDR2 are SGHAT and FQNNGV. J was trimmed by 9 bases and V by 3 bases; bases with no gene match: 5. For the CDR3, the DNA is TGTGCCAGCAGCTTGACAGGGGGCGCGAGTTCACCCCTCCACTTT. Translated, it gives CASSLTGGASSPLHF.

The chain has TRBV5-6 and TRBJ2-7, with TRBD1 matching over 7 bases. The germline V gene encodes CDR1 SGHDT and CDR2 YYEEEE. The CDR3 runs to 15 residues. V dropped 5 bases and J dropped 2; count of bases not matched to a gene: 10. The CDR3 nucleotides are TGTGCCAGCAGACCAACCGGGACAGCAACCTACGAGCAGTACTTC. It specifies CASRPTGTATYEQYF.